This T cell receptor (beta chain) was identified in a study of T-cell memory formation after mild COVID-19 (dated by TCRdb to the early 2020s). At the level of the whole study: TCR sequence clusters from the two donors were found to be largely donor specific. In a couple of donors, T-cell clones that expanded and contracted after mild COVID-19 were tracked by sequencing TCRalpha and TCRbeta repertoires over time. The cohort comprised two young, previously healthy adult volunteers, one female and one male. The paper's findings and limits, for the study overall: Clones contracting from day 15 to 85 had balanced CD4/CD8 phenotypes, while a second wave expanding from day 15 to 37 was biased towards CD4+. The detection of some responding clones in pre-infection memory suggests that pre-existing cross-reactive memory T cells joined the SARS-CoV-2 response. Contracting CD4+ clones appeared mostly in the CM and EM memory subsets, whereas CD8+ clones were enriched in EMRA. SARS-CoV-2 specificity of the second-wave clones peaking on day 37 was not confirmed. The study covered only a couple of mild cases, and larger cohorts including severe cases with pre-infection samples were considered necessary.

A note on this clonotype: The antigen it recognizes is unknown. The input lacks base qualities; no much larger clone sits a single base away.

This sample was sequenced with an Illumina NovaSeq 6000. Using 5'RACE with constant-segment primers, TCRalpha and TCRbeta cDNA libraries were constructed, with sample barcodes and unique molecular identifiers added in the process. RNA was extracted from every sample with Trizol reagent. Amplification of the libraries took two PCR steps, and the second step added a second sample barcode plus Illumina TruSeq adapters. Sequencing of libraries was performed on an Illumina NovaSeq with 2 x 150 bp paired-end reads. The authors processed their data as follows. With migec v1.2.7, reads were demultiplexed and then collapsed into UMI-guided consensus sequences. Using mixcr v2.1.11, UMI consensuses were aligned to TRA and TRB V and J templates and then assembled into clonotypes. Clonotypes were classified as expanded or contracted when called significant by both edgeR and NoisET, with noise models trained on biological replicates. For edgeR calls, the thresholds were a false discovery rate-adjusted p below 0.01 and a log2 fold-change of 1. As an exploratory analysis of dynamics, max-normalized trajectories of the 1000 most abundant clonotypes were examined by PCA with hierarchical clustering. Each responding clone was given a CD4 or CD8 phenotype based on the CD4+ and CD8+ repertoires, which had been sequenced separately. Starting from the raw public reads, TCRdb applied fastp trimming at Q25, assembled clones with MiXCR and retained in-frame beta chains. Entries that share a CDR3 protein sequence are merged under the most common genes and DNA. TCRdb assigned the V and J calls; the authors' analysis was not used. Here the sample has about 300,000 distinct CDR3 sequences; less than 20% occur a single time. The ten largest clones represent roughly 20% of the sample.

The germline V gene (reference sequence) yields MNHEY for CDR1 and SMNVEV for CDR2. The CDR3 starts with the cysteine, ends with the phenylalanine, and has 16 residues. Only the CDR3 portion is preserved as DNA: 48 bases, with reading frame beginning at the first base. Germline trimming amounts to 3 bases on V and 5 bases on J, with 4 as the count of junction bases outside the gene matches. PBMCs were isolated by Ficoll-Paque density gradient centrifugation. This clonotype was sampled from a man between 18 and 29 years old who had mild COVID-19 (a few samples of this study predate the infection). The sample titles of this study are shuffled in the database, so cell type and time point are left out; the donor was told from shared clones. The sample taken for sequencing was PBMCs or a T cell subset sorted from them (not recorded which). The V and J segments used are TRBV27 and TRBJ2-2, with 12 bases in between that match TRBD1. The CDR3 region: CASSLGQGAWTGELFF. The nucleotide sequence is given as TGTGCCAGCAGTTTGGGACAGGGGGCTTGGACCGGGGAGCTGTTTTTT.